The 12 T cell receptor beta chains below come from one sample, sequenced in a study of blood T cell repertoires in COVID-19. Assay: immunoSEQ multiplex PCR; the TCRdb copy retains only in-frame clones and omits some. The table includes about 130,000 clones, around 81% detected once. The sequenced sample consisted of peripheral blood. These receptors were taken from a woman aged 45-59 years with acute or convalescent COVID-19.

The chain carries TRBV30 and TRBJ1-1; D call uncertain. The germline gives CDR1 GTSNPN, CDR2 SVGIG (reference sequence). CDR3 length: 14 residues. Trimming took off 4 bases at V and 0 bases at J, with 12 bases between the two ends. This chain's CDR3 is CAWKQSSVNTEAFF. Written as DNA, the CDR3 is TGTGCCTGGAAACAGTCCTCAGTGAACACTGAAGCTTTCTTT.

J is TRBJ2-7 and V is TRBV2; D possibly corresponds to TRBD2 (5 bases). Deletions cut 5 bases from V and 0 bases from J, with 17 bases between. The V gene's germline CDR1 is SNHLY and CDR2 FYNNEI. CDR3 length: 16 residues. For the CDR3, the DNA is TGTGCCAGCAGTCCGAGTAGGGAGCCATCCTCCTACGAGCAGTACTTC. Residues: CASSPSREPSSYEQYF.

The chain has TRBV3-1 (or the pseudogene TRBV3-2) and TRBJ1-5, with 7 bases aligning to TRBD1. CDR1 LGHDT and CDR2 YNNKEL come from the germline V gene (reference sequence). This CDR3 has 13 amino acids. J gave up 5 bases and V 5 bases, and 3 bases lay outside the gene matches. The CDR3 reads CASSTQGDQPQHF. The CDR3, as DNA: TGTGCCAGCAGCACCCAGGGGGATCAGCCCCAGCATTTT.

The rearrangement joins TRBV11-2 to TRBJ2-2, with D possibly being TRBD1 (5 bases). CDR3 size: 14 residues. V was clipped by 4 bases and J by 0 bases, with 6 bases between them. CDR1 and CDR2 from the germline V gene are SGHAT and FQNNGV. DNA for the CDR3: TGTGCCAGCAGCTGGACAACGAACACCGGGGAGCTGTTTTTT. Residues: CASSWTTNTGELFF. Combining the CDR3 with reference TRBV11-2 and TRBJ2-2 gives the whole variable domain EAGVAQSPRYKIIEKRQSVAFWCNPISGHATLYWYQQILGQGPKLLIQFQNNGVVDDSQLPKDRFSAERLKGVDSTLKIQPAKLEDSAVYLCASSWTTNTGELFFGEGSRLTVL.

The rearrangement links TRBV6-1 to TRBJ2-2; D is ambiguous. The CDR3 totals 13 residues. The V and J ends lost 2 bases and 4 bases respectively, with 5 bases between them. Germline V CDR1 and CDR2: MNHNS, SASEGT. CDR3 sequence (DNA): TGTGCCAGCAGTGAAACTTTCACCGGGGAGCTGTTTTTT. This gives the protein CASSETFTGELFF.

As to this clone: Other DNA sequences of this sample code for an identical CDR3. V is TRBV6-5 and J is TRBJ2-7; 11 bases agree with TRBD1. Germline V gene data show CDR1 as MNHEY and CDR2 as SVGAGI. This CDR3 is 14 amino acids long. V was pared by 2 bases and J by 4 bases, with 1 base of the junction left unmatched. The CDR3 sequence: CASSYGQGAYEQYF. The CDR3 DNA reads TGTGCCAGCAGTTACGGACAGGGGGCTTACGAGCAGTACTTC.

V is TRBV5-1 and J is TRBJ2-5, with 7 bases lining up with TRBD2. Losses at the gene ends were 4 bases for V and 1 base for J; bases not matched to a gene: 4. Germline V CDR1 and CDR2: SGHRS, YFSETQ. This CDR3 contains 14 residues. The chain's CDR3 is CASSGGTTQETQYF. CDR3 coding DNA: TGCGCCAGCAGCGGCGGGACTACCCAAGAGACCCAGTACTTC.

This rearrangement joins TRBV5-1 to TRBJ2-2; D possibly corresponds to TRBD2 (6 bases). CDR1 SGHRS and CDR2 YFSETQ come from the germline V gene. V lost 1 base and J lost 7, with 8 bases in between. The CDR3 has 13 residues. The CDR3 reads CASSLREDGELFF. CDR3 DNA sequence: TGCGCCAGCAGCTTGAGGGAGGACGGGGAGCTGTTTTTT.

The chain is built from TRBV6-5 and TRBJ2-1; the D gene is possibly TRBD2 (6 bases). The CDR3 is 14 residues long. V gave up 7 bases and J gave up 0 bases, with 10 bases separating them. In germline, CDR1 is MNHEY, CDR2 SVGAGI. The CDR3 loop reads CASNDGSSYNEQFF. The CDR3 region has the DNA TGTGCCAGCAACGACGGGAGCTCCTACAATGAGCAGTTCTTC.

The rearrangement links TRBV15 to TRBJ2-7; the match to TRBD2 covers 8 bases. V shed 5 bases, J shed 1 base, and the junction held 13 bases outside the gene matches. This CDR3 comprises 17 residues. Germline V lookup: CDR1 LNHNV, CDR2 YYDKDF (reference sequence). The CDR3 region is CATSRGRLAGDSYEQYF. CDR3 nucleotide sequence: TGTGCCACCAGCCGCGGTAGGCTAGCGGGCGATTCCTACGAGCAGTACTTC.

In its sample, this clone was seen a few times. The genes are TRBV7-3 and TRBJ2-1; 9 bases agree with TRBD2. Germline V gene lookup returns CDR1 SGHTA and CDR2 FQGTGA. CDR3 length: 14 amino acids. The ends lost 2 bases at V and 7 bases at J; junction bases unmatched: 3. This CDR3 reads CASSLAGLANEQFF. The CDR3 DNA reads TGTGCCAGCAGCTTAGCAGGACTAGCGAATGAGCAGTTCTTC.

The genes are TRBV15 and TRBJ1-2, with D possibly TRBD1 on 5 matching bases. V lost 0 bases and J 4 bases, leaving 9 bases between the germline ends. This CDR3 is 14 amino acids long. CDR1 LNHNV and CDR2 YYDKDF come from the germline V gene (reference sequence). In DNA form, the CDR3 reads TGTGCCACCAGCAGAGAAGAACAGGCCTATGGCTACACCTTC. It translates to CATSREEQAYGYTF.